This T cell receptor (beta chain) was found in a study of blood T cell repertoires in COVID-19. Profiled with immunoSEQ multiplex PCR; TCRdb holds only in-frame clones, not every one. The profile shows 110,000 or so clones, roughly 79% of them singletons. This clone appeared a single time. Material for sequencing was peripheral blood. The source is a woman aged 70 to 79 with acute or convalescent COVID-19.

The CDR3 bases are TGTGCCAGCAGTTTTCACAGGGCTGGCGGCAATCAGCCCCAGCATTTT. Translation gives CASSFHRAGGNQPQHF. This chain links TRBV6-2 or TRBV6-3 with TRBJ1-5; D is possibly TRBD1 (6 bases). With 4 bases removed from V and 2 bases from J, the gap between germline ends came to 15 bases. Per germline, CDR1 MNHEY and CDR2 SVGEGT. This CDR3 comprises 16 residues.